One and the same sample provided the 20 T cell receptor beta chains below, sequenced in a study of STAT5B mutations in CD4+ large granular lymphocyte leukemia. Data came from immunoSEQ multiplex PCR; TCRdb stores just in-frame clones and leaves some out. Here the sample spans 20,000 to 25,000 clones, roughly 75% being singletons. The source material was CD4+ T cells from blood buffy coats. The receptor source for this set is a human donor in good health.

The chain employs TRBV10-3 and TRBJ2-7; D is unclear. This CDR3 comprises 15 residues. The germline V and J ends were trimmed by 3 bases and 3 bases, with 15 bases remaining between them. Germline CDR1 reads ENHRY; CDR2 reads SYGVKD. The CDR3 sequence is CAISDVGGRDYEQYF. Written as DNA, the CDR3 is TGTGCCATCAGTGATGTAGGCGGAAGGGACTACGAGCAGTACTTC.

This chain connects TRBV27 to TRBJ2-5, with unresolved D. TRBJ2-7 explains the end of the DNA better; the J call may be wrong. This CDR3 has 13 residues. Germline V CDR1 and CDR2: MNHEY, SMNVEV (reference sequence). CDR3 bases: TGTGCCAGCAGTTTGTGGCAGAATTACGAGCAGTACTTC. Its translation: CASSLWQNYEQYF.

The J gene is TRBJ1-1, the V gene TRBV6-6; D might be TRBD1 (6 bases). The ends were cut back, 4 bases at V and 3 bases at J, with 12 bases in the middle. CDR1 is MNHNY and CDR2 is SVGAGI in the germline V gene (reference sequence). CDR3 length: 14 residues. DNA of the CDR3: TGTGCCAGCAGTTCCCCAAGGGGGGACACTGAAGCTTTCTTT. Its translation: CASSSPRGDTEAFF.

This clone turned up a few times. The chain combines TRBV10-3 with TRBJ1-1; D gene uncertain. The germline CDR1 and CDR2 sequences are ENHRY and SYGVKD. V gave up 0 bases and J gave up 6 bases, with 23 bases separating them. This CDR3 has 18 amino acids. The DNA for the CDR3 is TGTGCCATCAGTGAGTCAGCGGGGTTCGGAGGTCGGACTTCTGAAGCTTTCTTT. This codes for CAISESAGFGGRTSEAFF.

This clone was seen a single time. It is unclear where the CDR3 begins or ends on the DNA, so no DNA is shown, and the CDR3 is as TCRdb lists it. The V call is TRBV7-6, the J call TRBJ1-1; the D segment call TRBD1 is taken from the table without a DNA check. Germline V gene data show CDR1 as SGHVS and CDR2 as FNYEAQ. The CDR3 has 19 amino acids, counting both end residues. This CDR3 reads CASSLVGQGAVLVVRLIAF.

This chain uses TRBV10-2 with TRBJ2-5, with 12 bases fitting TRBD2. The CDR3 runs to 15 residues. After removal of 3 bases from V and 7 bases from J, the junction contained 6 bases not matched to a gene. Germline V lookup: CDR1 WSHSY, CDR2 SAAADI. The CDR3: CASSDPTSGSRTQYF. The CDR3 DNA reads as TGCGCCAGCAGTGACCCGACTAGCGGGAGTAGGACCCAGTACTTC.

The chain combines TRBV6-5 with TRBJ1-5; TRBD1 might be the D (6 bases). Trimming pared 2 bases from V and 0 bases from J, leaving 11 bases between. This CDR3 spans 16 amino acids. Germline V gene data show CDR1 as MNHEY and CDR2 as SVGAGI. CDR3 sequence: CASSYRDTHSNQPQHF. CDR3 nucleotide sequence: TGTGCCAGCAGTTACAGGGACACGCATAGCAATCAGCCCCAGCATTTT.

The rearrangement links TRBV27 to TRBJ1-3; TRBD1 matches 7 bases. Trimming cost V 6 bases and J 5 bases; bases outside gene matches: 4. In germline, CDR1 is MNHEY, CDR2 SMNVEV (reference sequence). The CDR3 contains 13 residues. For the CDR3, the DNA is TGTGCCAGCAGGGGGACAGCAAGAAACACCATATATTTT. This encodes CASRGTARNTIYF.

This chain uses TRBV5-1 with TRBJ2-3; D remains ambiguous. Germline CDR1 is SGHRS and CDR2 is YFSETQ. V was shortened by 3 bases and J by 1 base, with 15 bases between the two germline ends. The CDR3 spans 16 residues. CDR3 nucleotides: TGCGCCAGCAGCTCCGGGTGGCAGACGGGCACAGATACGCAGTATTTT. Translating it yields CASSSGWQTGTDTQYF.

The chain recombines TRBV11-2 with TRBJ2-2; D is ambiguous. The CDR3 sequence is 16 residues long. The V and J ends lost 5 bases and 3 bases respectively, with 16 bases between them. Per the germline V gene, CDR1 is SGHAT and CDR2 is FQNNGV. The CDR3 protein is CASSPLEPRYTGELFF. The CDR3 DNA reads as TGTGCCAGCAGCCCCCTAGAGCCCCGGTACACCGGGGAGCTGTTTTTT.

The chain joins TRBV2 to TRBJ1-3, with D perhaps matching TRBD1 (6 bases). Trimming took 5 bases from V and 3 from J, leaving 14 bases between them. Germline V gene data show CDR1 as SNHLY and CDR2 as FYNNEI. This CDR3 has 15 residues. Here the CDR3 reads CASSRYREGGNTIYF. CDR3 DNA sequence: TGTGCCAGCAGTCGTTACAGGGAAGGTGGAAACACCATATATTTT.

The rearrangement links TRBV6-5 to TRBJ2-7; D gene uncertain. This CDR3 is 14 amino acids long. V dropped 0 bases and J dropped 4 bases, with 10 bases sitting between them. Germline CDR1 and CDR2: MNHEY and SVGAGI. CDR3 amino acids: CASSYSTRTYEQYF. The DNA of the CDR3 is TGTGCCAGCAGTTACTCCACCCGGACGTACGAGCAGTACTTC.

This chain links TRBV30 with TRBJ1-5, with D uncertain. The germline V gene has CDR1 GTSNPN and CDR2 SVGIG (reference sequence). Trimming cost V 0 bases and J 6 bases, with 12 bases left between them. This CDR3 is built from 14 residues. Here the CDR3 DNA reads TGTGCCTGGAGTGTAAGGTTAGGTCCTCAGCCCCAGCATTTT. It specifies CAWSVRLGPQPQHF. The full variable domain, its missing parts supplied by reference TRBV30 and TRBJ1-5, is SQTIHQWPATLVQPVGSPLSLECTVEGTSNPNLYWYRQAAGRGLQLLFYSVGIGQISSEVPQNLSASRPQDRQFILSSKKLLLSDSGFYLCAWSVRLGPQPQHFGDGTRLSIL.

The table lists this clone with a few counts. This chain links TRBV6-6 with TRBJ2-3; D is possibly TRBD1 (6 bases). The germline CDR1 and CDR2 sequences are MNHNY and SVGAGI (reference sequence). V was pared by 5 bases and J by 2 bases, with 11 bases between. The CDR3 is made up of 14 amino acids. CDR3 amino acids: CASSPSGHTDTQYF. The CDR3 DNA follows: TGTGCCAGCAGTCCTTCGGGACACACAGATACGCAGTATTTT.

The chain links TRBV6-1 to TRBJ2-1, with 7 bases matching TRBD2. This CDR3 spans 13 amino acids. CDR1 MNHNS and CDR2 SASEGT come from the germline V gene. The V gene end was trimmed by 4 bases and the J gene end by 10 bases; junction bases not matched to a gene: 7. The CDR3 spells CASSGPGLREQFF. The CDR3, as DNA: TGTGCCAGCAGTGGGCCGGGACTACGCGAGCAGTTCTTC.

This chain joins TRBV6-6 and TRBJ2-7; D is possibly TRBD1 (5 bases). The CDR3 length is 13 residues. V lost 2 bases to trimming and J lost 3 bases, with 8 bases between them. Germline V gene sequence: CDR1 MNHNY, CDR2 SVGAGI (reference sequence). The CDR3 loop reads CASSYPDNYEQYF. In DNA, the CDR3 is TGTGCCAGCAGTTACCCGGACAACTACGAGCAGTACTTC.

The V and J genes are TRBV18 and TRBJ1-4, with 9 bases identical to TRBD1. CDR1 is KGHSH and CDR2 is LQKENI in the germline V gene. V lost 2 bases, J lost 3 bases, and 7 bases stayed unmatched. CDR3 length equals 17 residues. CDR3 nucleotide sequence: TGTGCCAGCTCACCAATGACAGGGGGTGTAGCTAATGAAAAACTGTTTTTT. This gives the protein CASSPMTGGVANEKLFF.

CDR3 in DNA: TGTGCCAGCAGTTACTTGACAGGAAAAAACATTCAGTACTTC. As protein: CASSYLTGKNIQYF. The rearrangement uses TRBV6-6 and TRBJ2-4, with D possibly matching TRBD1 (6 bases). The CDR3 totals 14 residues. V dropped 1 base and J dropped 4 bases, with 8 bases sitting between them. CDR1 is MNHNY, CDR2 SVGAGI, per germline (reference sequence).

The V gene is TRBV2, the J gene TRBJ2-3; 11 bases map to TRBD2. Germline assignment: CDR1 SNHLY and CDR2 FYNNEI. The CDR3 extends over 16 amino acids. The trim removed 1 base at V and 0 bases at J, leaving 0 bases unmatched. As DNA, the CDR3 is TGTGCCAGCAGTGAAGGACTAGCGGGAAGCACAGATACGCAGTATTTT. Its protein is CASSEGLAGSTDTQYF. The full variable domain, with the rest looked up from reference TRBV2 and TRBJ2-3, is EPEVTQTPSHQVTQMGQEVILRCVPISNHLYFYWYRQILGQKVEFLVSFYNNEISEKSEIFDDQFSVERPDGSNFTLKIRSTKLEDSAMYFCASSEGLAGSTDTQYFGPGTRLTVL.

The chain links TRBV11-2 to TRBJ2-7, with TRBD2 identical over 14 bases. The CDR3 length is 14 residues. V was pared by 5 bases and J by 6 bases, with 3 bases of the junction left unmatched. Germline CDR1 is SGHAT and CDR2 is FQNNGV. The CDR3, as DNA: TGTGCCAGCAGCAGACTAGCGGGAGGGCCCGAGCAGTACTTC. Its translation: CASSRLAGGPEQYF.